Shown below are 3 T cell receptor beta chains from a single sample sequenced in a study of cytomegalovirus exposure and HLA in healthy donors. The PCR was carried out with 60 Vbeta primers and 13 Jbeta primers. Libraries were prepared by immunoSEQ multiplex PCR; TCRdb keeps only in-frame clonotypes and omits some of them. The table shows about 180,000 clones, with over 60% occurring only once. The sample was PBMCs. These receptors came from a man in his forties or fifties in good health and CMV-seronegative.

The genes are TRBV4-3 and TRBJ2-1, with TRBD2 matching 7 bases. The CDR3 covers 17 residues. Germline CDR1 LGHNA, CDR2 YSLEER. V lost 0 bases and J lost 6; bases outside the gene matches: 11. The CDR3 spells CASSQDSSGTPVNEQFF. For the CDR3, the DNA is TGCGCCAGCAGCCAAGACTCTAGCGGTACGCCAGTCAATGAGCAGTTCTTC.

The chain joins TRBV10-3 to TRBJ1-5, with a tentative D call TRBD1 (5 bases). Trimming removed 7 bases at V and 3 bases at J, with 10 bases between. CDR3 size: 13 residues. Germline CDR1 ENHRY, CDR2 SYGVKD. The CDR3 DNA sequence: TGTGCCATCAACGACAGCCTCAATCAGCCCCAGCATTTT. Its translation: CAINDSLNQPQHF.

About this clone: A junction boundary mismatches the germline segment, possibly from a read error. The chain combines TRBV5-4 with TRBJ1-3; D not resolved. CDR1 and CDR2 (germline): SGHNT, YYREEE (reference sequence). This CDR3 comprises 15 residues. CDR3 in DNA: TGTGCCAGCAGGTTGGACTTGAGCTCTGGAAACACCATATATTTT. This translates into CASRLDLSSGNTIYF.